One and the same sample provided the 19 T cell receptor beta chains below, sequenced in a study of blood T cell repertoires in COVID-19. TCRdb's table, derived via immunoSEQ multiplex PCR, lists solely in-frame clones and lacks some. The profile shows about 340,000 clones, about 86% of them singletons. Material for sequencing was peripheral blood. These receptors originate from a man aged 25-40 years with active or convalescent COVID-19.

This chain connects TRBV19 to TRBJ2-3; TRBD2 matches 7 bases. The CDR3 sequence is 15 residues long. The J segment lost 2 bases and the V segment lost 3 bases, leaving 5 bases of the junction unmatched. Germline CDR1 and CDR2: LNHDA and SQIVND (reference sequence). CDR3 sequence reads: CASSISGTSTDTQYF. DNA for the CDR3: TGTGCCAGTAGTATCAGCGGGACCTCCACAGATACGCAGTATTTT.

This chain connects TRBV6-5 to TRBJ1-5; TRBD1 might be the D (5 bases). This CDR3 region has 15 residues. Trimming removed 5 bases at V and 0 bases at J, with 11 bases between. Germline V CDR1 and CDR2: MNHEY, SVGAGI. CDR3 protein: CASSPETDSNQPQHF. The CDR3 DNA sequence: TGTGCCAGCAGTCCCGAGACAGATAGCAATCAGCCCCAGCATTTT.

The chain uses TRBV4-2 and TRBJ1-2; TRBD1 matches at 7 bases. Looked up from germline, CDR1 is LGHNA and CDR2 is YNFKEQ. Trimming took 2 bases from V and 4 from J; bases not matched to a gene: 4. This CDR3 has 14 residues. The CDR3 loop reads CASSQPGQPYGYTF. The CDR3 nucleotides read TGTGCCAGCAGCCAACCGGGACAGCCCTATGGCTACACCTTC.

The sample holds many counts of this clone. V and J are TRBV24-1 and TRBJ2-2; 10 bases are a match to TRBD1. The CDR3 runs 18 residues. With 0 bases clipped from V and 7 bases from J, the junction kept 10 bases outside the gene matches. Germline V gene data show CDR1 as KGHDR and CDR2 as SFDVKD. In nucleotides, the CDR3 is TGTGCCACCAGTGATTTGCGACAGGGACAGGGGAGGAACGGGGAGCTGTTTTTT. Encoded protein: CATSDLRQGQGRNGELFF.

This clone appeared once. The V gene is TRBV5-4, the J gene TRBJ1-1, with 10 bases lining up with TRBD1. Losses at the gene ends were 4 bases for V and 6 bases for J; bases not matched to a gene: 6. Germline V CDR1 and CDR2: SGHNT, YYREEE (reference sequence). The CDR3 has 14 amino acids. CDR3 nucleotides: TGTGCCAGCAGCGGGCGACAGGGGGCACCTGAAGCTTTCTTT. Protein sequence: CASSGRQGAPEAFF.

The CDR3 region is CASSYSGGADTEAFF. The CDR3 bases are TGTGCCAGCAGTTACTCGGGGGGGGCGGACACTGAAGCTTTCTTT. This rearrangement joins TRBV6-2 or TRBV6-3 to TRBJ1-1; D is perhaps TRBD1 (6 bases). CDR3 length: 15 residues. Per the germline V gene, CDR1 is MNHEY and CDR2 is SVGEGT. The V end lost 0 bases, the J end lost 3 bases, and 11 bases lay between the germline ends.

V usage is TRBV19 and J usage is TRBJ2-7, with no clear D. CDR3 length: 16 amino acids. Germline CDR1 reads LNHDA; CDR2 reads SQIVND (reference sequence). The V and J ends lost 5 bases and 0 bases respectively, with 17 bases between them. Written as DNA, the CDR3 is TGTGCCAGTAGTTTTCGTCTTGAGGAGAGCTCCTACGAGCAGTACTTC. Translating gives CASSFRLEESSYEQYF.

CDR3 bases: TGCAGTCCCGGACAGGGGAACGAGCAGTACTTC. It translates to CSPGQGNEQYF. The chain links TRBV20-1 to TRBJ2-7; the match to TRBD1 covers 9 bases. V was pared by 8 bases and J by 5 bases, with 4 bases of the junction left unmatched. CDR3 length: 11 residues. The germline CDR1 and CDR2 sequences are DFQATT and SNEGSKA (reference sequence).

This clone has a single count. The CDR3 sequence is CASSGQGLNTEAFF. CDR3 bases: TGTGCCAGCAGCGGACAGGGCTTGAACACTGAAGCTTTCTTT. The chain is built from TRBV2 and TRBJ1-1; 8 bases align to TRBD1. The CDR3 length is 14 residues. Germline assignment: CDR1 SNHLY and CDR2 FYNNEI. The junction had 3 bases not matched to a gene; V was cut back by 6 bases and J by 0 bases.

The V call is TRBV28, the J call TRBJ2-3; 7 bases match TRBD1. This CDR3 has 14 residues. V shed 7 bases, J shed 4 bases, and the junction held 8 bases outside the gene matches. Germline V lookup: CDR1 MDHEN, CDR2 SYDVKM. CDR3 bases: TGTGCCAGCAAGTGGGCAGGGGGTTCAGATACGCAGTATTTT. It yields the protein CASKWAGGSDTQYF.

This chain joins TRBV30 and TRBJ1-6, with a weak D call TRBD1 (6 bases). V lost 3 bases and J lost 4, with 16 bases in between. Germline V gene sequence: CDR1 GTSNPN, CDR2 SVGIG (reference sequence). The CDR3 totals 16 residues. CDR3 residues: CAWRGGASPYNSPLHF. In DNA, the CDR3 is TGTGCCTGGAGGGGGGGGGCCTCACCTTATAATTCACCCCTCCACTTT.

The chain has TRBV7-9 and TRBJ1-2; D ambiguous. This CDR3 comprises 13 residues. Germline V gene sequence: CDR1 SEHNR, CDR2 FQNEAQ (reference sequence). Trimming took off 3 bases at V and 6 bases at J, with 11 bases between the two ends. CDR3 amino acids: CASSFRGGDGYTF. The CDR3 DNA sequence: TGTGCCAGCAGCTTTCGAGGCGGGGATGGCTACACCTTC.

V gene TRBV4-2 combines with J gene TRBJ2-7; TRBD1 might be the D (5 bases). Trimming cost V 4 bases and J 6 bases, with 7 bases left between them. The CDR3 runs 11 residues. Germline assignment: CDR1 LGHNA and CDR2 YNFKEQ. CDR3 nucleotide sequence: TGTGCCAGCAGCCCTGGGGCCGAGCAGTACTTC. It translates to CASSPGAEQYF.

This clone was detected a few times. The rearrangement links TRBV5-1 to TRBJ1-2; D possibly corresponds to TRBD1 (6 bases). Germline assignment: CDR1 SGHRS and CDR2 YFSETQ. The CDR3 extends over 14 amino acids. The V gene lost 2 bases and the J gene lost 1 base, with 9 bases spanning the gap. This CDR3 reads CASSLGQHNYGYTF. In nucleotides, the CDR3 is TGCGCCAGCAGCTTAGGACAGCATAACTATGGCTACACCTTC.

The CDR3 loop reads CASSLAGQGAEAFF. DNA of the CDR3: TGTGCCAGCAGCTTAGCGGGGCAGGGGGCTGAAGCTTTCTTT. The V gene is TRBV7-2, the J gene TRBJ1-1; 7 bases fit TRBD1. The CDR3 runs 14 residues. Unmatched junction bases numbered 4, after V lost 0 bases and J lost 6 bases. Germline values: CDR1 SGHTA, CDR2 FQGNSA.

The rearrangement joins TRBV7-3 to TRBJ2-7; tentatively, D is TRBD2 (6 bases). V dropped 1 base and J dropped 2 bases, with 15 bases sitting between them. Looked up from germline, CDR1 is SGHTA and CDR2 is FQGTGA. The CDR3 runs to 16 residues. The CDR3 nucleotides are TGTGCCAGCAGCTTAAACGCGGGGCCCTCAGCCTACGAGCAGTACTTC. It codes for CASSLNAGPSAYEQYF.

The chain employs TRBV28 and TRBJ1-2, with D possibly matching TRBD1 (5 bases). The CDR3 has 15 amino acids. The ends were cut back, 4 bases at V and 4 bases at J, with 16 bases in the middle. Germline V CDR1 and CDR2: MDHEN, SYDVKM. CDR3 coding DNA: TGTGCCAGCAGTTCCTCGCGGGGCGCGGTCTATGGCTACACCTTC. Translation gives CASSSSRGAVYGYTF.

The chain links TRBV9 to TRBJ2-1; TRBD2 agrees at 12 bases. Trimming cost V 4 bases and J 5 bases; bases outside gene matches: 4. The V gene's germline CDR1 is SGDLS and CDR2 YYNGEE. This CDR3 region has 15 residues. The CDR3 DNA follows: TGTGCCAGCAGCCCCCGGACTAGCGGGGACAATGAGCAGTTCTTC. Protein sequence: CASSPRTSGDNEQFF. The full variable domain, in which reference TRBV9 and TRBJ2-1 provide the parts outside the CDR3, is DSGVTQTPKHLITATGQRVTLRCSPRSGDLSVYWYQQSLDQGLQFLIQYYNGEERAKGNILERFSAQQFPDLHSELNLSSLELGDSALYFCASSPRTSGDNEQFFGPGTRLTVL.

Concerning this clone itself: The sample contains more than one DNA sequence encoding this CDR3. The chain employs TRBV27 and TRBJ1-1; no definite D call. V was cut by 3 bases and J by 0 bases, with 8 bases left in between. Per germline, CDR1 MNHEY and CDR2 SMNVEV (reference sequence). This CDR3 spans 14 amino acids. The CDR3 here is CASSLRQMNTEAFF. DNA of the CDR3: TGTGCCAGCAGTTTGCGACAAATGAACACTGAAGCTTTCTTT.